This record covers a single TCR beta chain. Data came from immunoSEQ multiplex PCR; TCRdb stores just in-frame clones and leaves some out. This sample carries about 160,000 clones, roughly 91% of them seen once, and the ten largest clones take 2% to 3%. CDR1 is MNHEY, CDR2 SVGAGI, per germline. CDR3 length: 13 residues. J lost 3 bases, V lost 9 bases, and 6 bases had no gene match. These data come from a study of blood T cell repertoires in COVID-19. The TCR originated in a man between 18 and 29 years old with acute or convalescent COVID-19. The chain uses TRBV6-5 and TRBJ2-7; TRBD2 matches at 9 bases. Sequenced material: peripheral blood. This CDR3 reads CASGLATLYEQYF. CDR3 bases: TGTGCCAGTGGACTAGCGACACTCTACGAGCAGTACTTC.